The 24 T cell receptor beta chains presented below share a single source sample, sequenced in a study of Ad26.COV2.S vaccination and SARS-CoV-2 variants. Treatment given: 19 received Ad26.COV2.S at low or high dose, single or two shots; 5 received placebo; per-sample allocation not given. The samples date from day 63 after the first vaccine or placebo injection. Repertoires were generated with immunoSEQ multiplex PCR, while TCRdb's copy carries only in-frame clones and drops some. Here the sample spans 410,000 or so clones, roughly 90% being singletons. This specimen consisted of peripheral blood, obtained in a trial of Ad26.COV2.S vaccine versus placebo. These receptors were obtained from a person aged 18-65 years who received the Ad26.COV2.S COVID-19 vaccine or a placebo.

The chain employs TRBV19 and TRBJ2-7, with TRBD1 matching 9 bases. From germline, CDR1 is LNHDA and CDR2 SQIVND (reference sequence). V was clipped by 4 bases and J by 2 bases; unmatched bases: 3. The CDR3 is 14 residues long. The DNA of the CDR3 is TGTGCCAGTAGTACGCGACAGGGGGCCTACGAGCAGTACTTC. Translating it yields CASSTRQGAYEQYF.

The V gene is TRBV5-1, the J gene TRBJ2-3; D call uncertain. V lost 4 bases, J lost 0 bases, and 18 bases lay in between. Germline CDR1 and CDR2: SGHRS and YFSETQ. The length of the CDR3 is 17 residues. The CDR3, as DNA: TGCGCCAGCAGCAGGTTTAGTACGGCGCTGAGCACAGATACGCAGTATTTT. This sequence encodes CASSRFSTALSTDTQYF.

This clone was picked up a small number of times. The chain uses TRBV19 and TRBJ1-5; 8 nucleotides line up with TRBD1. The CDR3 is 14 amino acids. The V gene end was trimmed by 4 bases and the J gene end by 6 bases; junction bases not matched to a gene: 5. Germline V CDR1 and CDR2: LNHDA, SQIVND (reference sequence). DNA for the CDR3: TGTGCCAGTAGTAACGGACAGGGCTCTCAGCCCCAGCATTTT. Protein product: CASSNGQGSQPQHF.

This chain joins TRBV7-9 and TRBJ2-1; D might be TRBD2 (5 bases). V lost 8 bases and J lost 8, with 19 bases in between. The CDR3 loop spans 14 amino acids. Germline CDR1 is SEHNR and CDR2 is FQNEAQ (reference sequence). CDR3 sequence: CASARTGQFDEQFF. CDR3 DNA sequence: TGTGCCAGCGCAAGGACTGGGCAGTTCGATGAGCAGTTCTTC.

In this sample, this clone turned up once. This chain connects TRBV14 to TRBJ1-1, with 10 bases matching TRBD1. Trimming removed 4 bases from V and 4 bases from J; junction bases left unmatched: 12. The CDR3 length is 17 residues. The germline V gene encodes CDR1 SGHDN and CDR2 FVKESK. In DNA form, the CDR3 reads TGTGCCAGCAGCCTGACAGGGGGCCGGTTTCTGGGCACTGAAGCTTTCTTT. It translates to CASSLTGGRFLGTEAFF. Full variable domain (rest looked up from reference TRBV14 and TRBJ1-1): EAGVTQFPSHSVIEKGQTVTLRCDPISGHDNLYWYRRVMGKEIKFLLHFVKESKQDESGMPNNRFLAERTGGTYSTLKVQPAELEDSGVYFCASSLTGGRFLGTEAFFGQGTRLTVV.

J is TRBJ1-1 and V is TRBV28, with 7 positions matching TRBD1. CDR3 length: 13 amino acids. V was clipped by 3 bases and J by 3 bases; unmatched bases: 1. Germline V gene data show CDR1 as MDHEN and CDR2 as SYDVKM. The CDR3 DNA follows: TGTGCCAGCAGTTTGGGACAGTACACTGAAGCTTTCTTT. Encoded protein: CASSLGQYTEAFF.

DNA of the CDR3: TGCGCCAGCAGCCAAGATAGGGTAGCGGGAGCTGGAAACATTCAGTACTTC. It encodes CASSQDRVAGAGNIQYF. This sequence joins TRBV4-1 and TRBJ2-4, with 9 bases lining up with TRBD2. The germline CDR1 and CDR2 sequences are MGHRA and YSYEKL. The junction had 9 bases not matched to a gene; V was cut back by 0 bases and J by 6 bases. This CDR3 has 17 amino acids.

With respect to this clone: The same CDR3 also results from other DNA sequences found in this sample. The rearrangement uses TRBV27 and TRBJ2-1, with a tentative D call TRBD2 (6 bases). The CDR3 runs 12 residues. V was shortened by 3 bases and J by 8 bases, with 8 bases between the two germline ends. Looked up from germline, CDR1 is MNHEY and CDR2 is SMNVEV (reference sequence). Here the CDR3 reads CASSFAGHEQFF. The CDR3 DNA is TGTGCCAGCAGTTTCGCGGGGCATGAGCAGTTCTTC.

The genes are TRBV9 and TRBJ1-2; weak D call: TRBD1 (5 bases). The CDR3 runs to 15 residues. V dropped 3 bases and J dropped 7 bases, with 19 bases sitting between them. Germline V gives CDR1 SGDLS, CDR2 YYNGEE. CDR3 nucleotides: TGTGCCAGCAGCGCCGGGCCTCTGGTGGGGGGTGGCTACACCTTC. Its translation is CASSAGPLVGGGYTF. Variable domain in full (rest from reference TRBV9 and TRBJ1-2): DSGVTQTPKHLITATGQRVTLRCSPRSGDLSVYWYQQSLDQGLQFLIQYYNGEERAKGNILERFSAQQFPDLHSELNLSSLELGDSALYFCASSAGPLVGGGYTFGSGTRLTVV.

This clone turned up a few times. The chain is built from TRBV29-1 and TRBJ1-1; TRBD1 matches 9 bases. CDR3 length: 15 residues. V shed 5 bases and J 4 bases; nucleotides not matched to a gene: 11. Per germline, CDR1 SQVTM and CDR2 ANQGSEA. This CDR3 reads CSVYPGQGVVTEAFF. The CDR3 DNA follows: TGCAGCGTTTATCCGGGACAGGGAGTTGTCACTGAAGCTTTCTTT. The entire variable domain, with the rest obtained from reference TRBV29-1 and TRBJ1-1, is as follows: SAVISQKPSRDICQRGTSLTIQCQVDSQVTMMFWYRQQPGQSLTLIATANQGSEATYESGFVIDKFPISRPNLTFSTLTVSNMSPEDSSIYLCSVYPGQGVVTEAFFGQGTRLTVV.

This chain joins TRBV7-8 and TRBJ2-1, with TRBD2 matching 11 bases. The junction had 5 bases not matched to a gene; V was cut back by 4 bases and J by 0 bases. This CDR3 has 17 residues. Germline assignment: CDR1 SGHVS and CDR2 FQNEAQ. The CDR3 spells CASSSLTSGISYNEQFF. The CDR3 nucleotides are TGTGCCAGCAGCTCCCTGACTAGCGGGATCTCCTACAATGAGCAGTTCTTC.

The CDR3 DNA reads as TGTGCCAGCAGTCCCCAGGGGTCAGATACGCAGTATTTT. Translated: CASSPQGSDTQYF. The chain combines TRBV6-5 with TRBJ2-3, with a tentative D call TRBD1 (6 bases). CDR3 length: 13 residues. Germline V CDR1 and CDR2: MNHEY, SVGAGI. V gave up 5 bases and J gave up 4 bases, with 10 bases separating them.

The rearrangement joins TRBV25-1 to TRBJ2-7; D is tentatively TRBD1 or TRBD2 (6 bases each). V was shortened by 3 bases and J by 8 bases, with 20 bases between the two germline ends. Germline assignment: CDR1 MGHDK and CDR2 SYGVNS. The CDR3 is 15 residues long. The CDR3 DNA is TGTGCCAGCAGTGATCCTCGACAGGAGGGGAGAAAGCAGTACTTC. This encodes CASSDPRQEGRKQYF.

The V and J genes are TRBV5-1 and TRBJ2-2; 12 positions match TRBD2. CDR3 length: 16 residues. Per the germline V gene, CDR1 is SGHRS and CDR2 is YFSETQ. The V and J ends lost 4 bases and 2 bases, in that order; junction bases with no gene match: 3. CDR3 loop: CASSGLAGFNTGELFF. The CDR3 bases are TGCGCCAGCAGCGGACTAGCGGGATTTAACACCGGGGAGCTGTTTTTT.

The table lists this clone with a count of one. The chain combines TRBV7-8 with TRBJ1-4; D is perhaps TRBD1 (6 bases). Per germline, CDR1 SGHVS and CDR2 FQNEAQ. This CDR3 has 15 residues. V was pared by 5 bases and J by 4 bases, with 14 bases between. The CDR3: CASSPDRWVNEKLFF. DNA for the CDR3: TGTGCCAGCAGCCCGGACAGATGGGTTAATGAAAAACTGTTTTTT.

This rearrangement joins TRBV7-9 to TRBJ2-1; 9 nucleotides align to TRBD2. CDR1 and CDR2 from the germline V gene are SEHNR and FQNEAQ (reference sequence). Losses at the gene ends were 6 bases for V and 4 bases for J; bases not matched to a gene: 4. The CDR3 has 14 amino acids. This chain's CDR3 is CASRSSGGYNEQFF. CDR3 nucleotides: TGTGCCAGCAGATCCAGCGGGGGGTACAATGAGCAGTTCTTC.

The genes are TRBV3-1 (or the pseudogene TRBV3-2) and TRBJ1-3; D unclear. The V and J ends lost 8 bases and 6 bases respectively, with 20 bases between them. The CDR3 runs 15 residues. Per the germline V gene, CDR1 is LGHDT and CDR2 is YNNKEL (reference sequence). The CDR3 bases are TGTGCCAGCTTCCGACCGGGATACTCGGAAAACACCATATATTTT. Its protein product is CASFRPGYSENTIYF.

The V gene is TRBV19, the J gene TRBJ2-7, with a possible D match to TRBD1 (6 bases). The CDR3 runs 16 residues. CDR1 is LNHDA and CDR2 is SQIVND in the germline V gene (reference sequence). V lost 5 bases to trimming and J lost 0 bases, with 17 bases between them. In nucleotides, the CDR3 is TGTGCCAGTAGTCCGTATGGTGCAGGGGACTCCTACGAGCAGTACTTC. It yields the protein CASSPYGAGDSYEQYF.

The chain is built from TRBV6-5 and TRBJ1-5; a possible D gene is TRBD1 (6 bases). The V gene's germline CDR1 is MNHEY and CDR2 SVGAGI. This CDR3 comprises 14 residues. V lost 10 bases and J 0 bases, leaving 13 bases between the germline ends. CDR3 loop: CATAGAYSNQPQHF. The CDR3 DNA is TGTGCCACTGCAGGGGCGTATAGCAATCAGCCCCAGCATTTT.

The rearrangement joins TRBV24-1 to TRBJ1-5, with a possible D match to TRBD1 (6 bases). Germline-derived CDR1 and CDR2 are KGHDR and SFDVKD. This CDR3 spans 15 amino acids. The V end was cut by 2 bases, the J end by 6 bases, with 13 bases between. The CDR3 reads CATSDSGAGSQPQHF. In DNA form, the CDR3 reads TGTGCCACCAGTGATTCAGGGGCAGGGTCTCAGCCCCAGCATTTT.

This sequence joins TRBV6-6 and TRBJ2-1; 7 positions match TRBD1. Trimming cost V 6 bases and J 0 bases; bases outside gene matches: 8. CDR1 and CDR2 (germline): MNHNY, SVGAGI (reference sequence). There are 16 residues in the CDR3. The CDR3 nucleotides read TGTGCCAGCAGACCTACAGGGGTCCACTCCTACAATGAGCAGTTCTTC. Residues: CASRPTGVHSYNEQFF.

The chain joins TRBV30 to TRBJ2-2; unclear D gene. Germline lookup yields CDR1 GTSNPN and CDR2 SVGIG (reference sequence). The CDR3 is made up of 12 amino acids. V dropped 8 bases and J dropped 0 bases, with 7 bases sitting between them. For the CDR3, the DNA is TGTGCCCTGCCGGCGAACACCGGGGAGCTGTTTTTT. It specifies CALPANTGELFF.

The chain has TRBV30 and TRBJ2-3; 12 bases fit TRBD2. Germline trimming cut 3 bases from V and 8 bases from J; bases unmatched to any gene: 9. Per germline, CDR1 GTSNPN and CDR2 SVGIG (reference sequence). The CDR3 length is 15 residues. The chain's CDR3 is CAWRKPSGRASTQYF. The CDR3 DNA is TGTGCCTGGAGAAAACCTAGCGGGAGGGCCAGTACGCAGTATTTT.

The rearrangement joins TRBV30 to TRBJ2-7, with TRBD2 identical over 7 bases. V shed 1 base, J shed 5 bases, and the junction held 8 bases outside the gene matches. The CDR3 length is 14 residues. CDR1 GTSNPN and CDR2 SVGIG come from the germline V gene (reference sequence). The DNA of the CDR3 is TGTGCCTGGAGTGAAGGGAGGGCCATAGACGAGCAGTACTTC. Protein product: CAWSEGRAIDEQYF.